The 25 T cell receptor beta chains reported below all come from one sample, sequenced in a study of blood T cell repertoires in COVID-19. Profiling relied on immunoSEQ multiplex PCR, and the TCRdb table lists in-frame clones only, not all of them. The table has about 220,000 clones, approximately 92% seen once. The sequenced sample consisted of PBMCs or T cells enriched from blood (not recorded which). Receptor source: a woman aged 18 to 35 in a cohort exposed to, infected with or recovered from COVID-19 (not recorded which).

This clone was seen more than once but under ten times. This chain links TRBV6-4 with TRBJ2-1, with TRBD2 matching 7 bases. The CDR3 has 14 residues. CDR1 and CDR2 from the germline V gene are MRHNA and SNTAGT. The junction had 2 bases not matched to a gene; V was cut back by 1 base and J by 5 bases. The CDR3 spells CASSDFGGNNEQFF. The CDR3 DNA reads as TGTGCCAGCAGTGACTTCGGGGGGAACAATGAGCAGTTCTTC.

This chain joins TRBV10-3 and TRBJ1-2; D unresolved. The CDR3 totals 12 residues. CDR1 is ENHRY and CDR2 is SYGVKD in the germline V gene. V lost 9 bases to trimming and J lost 0 bases, with 8 bases between them. The CDR3 reads CAMASANYGYTF. The DNA for the CDR3 is TGTGCCATGGCCTCAGCTAACTATGGCTACACCTTC.

V usage is TRBV9 and J usage is TRBJ1-2; D is perhaps TRBD1 (5 bases). V lost 0 bases and J lost 7, with 16 bases in between. Germline CDR1 reads SGDLS; CDR2 reads YYNGEE. The CDR3 has 15 amino acids. This chain's CDR3 is CASSVAEGGAGGYTF. The CDR3 bases are TGTGCCAGCAGCGTAGCCGAGGGAGGGGCCGGTGGCTACACCTTC.

The V call is TRBV24-1, the J call TRBJ1-1; D is undetermined. The germline CDR1 and CDR2 sequences are KGHDR and SFDVKD. The germline V and J ends were trimmed by 3 bases and 2 bases, with 9 bases remaining between them. The CDR3 loop spans 14 amino acids. The DNA of the CDR3 is TGTGCCACCAGTGATAACGTAGAAAACACTGAAGCTTTCTTT. Translated: CATSDNVENTEAFF.

The J gene is TRBJ2-1, the V gene TRBV20-1; 10 nucleotides match TRBD2. Trimming cost V 3 bases and J 4 bases; bases outside gene matches: 3. The CDR3 covers 14 residues. Germline CDR1 is DFQATT and CDR2 is SNEGSKA (reference sequence). As DNA, the CDR3 is TGCAGTGCTAGTCAAGCGGGGGGGTACAATGAGCAGTTCTTC. Translation: CSASQAGGYNEQFF.

V and J are TRBV6-1 and TRBJ1-2, with D possibly matching TRBD1 (6 bases). The CDR3 consists of 14 residues. Trimming removed 2 bases from V and 5 bases from J, with 12 bases in between. Germline lookup yields CDR1 MNHNS and CDR2 SASEGT. The CDR3 protein is CASSELGTIYGYTF. The CDR3 region has the DNA TGTGCCAGCAGTGAACTTGGGACAATATATGGCTACACCTTC.

The rearrangement joins TRBV7-3 to TRBJ1-1, with no clear D. Looked up from germline, CDR1 is SGHTA and CDR2 is FQGTGA. CDR3 length equals 18 residues. The V and J ends lost 1 base and 3 bases respectively, with 21 bases between them. The CDR3 nucleotides read TGTGCCAGCAGCTTAAACGCTGGACGGGAAGGGTGGGACACTGAAGCTTTCTTT. Translated: CASSLNAGREGWDTEAFF.

The rearrangement uses TRBV5-5 and TRBJ2-7, with a tentative D call TRBD2 (5 bases). Per germline, CDR1 SGHKS and CDR2 YYEKEE (reference sequence). The CDR3 spans 11 residues. Trimming pared 2 bases from V and 7 bases from J, leaving 7 bases between. DNA of the CDR3: TGTGCCAGCAGCTTTACGGGGGAGCAGTACTTC. Translating gives CASSFTGEQYF.

The chain links TRBV15 to TRBJ1-1; TRBD1 aligns across 7 bases. The length of the CDR3 is 13 residues. The germline gives CDR1 LNHNV, CDR2 YYDKDF (reference sequence). V was clipped by 4 bases and J by 6 bases; unmatched bases: 5. The DNA for the CDR3 is TGTGCCACCAGCACGACAGGGTTAGCTGAAGCTTTCTTT. As protein: CATSTTGLAEAFF.

This clone was observed a few times. V usage is TRBV6-5 and J usage is TRBJ1-6, with TRBD1 identical over 8 bases. Germline V CDR1 and CDR2: MNHEY, SVGAGI. J gave up 10 bases and V 4 bases, and 9 bases lay outside the gene matches. This CDR3 contains 15 residues. CDR3 region: CASSFGQGFRSPLHF. CDR3 nucleotide sequence: TGTGCCAGCAGTTTTGGACAGGGCTTTAGATCACCCCTCCACTTT.

CDR3 amino acids: CASSSSPQNEAFF. In DNA, the CDR3 is TGTGCCAGCAGCTCGTCCCCCCAGAATGAAGCTTTCTTT. The chain links TRBV11-2 to TRBJ1-1; the D is unclear. CDR3 length: 13 amino acids. Trimming removed 4 bases from V and 7 bases from J, with 13 bases in between. Germline V gene lookup returns CDR1 SGHAT and CDR2 FQNNGV.

The chain has TRBV24-1 and TRBJ1-2; TRBD1 matches 9 bases. This CDR3 spans 14 amino acids. With V trimmed by 4 bases and J by 6 bases, 5 bases remained unmatched. Germline lookup yields CDR1 KGHDR and CDR2 SFDVKD. This CDR3 reads CATSERDRVNGYTF. The CDR3 nucleotides are TGTGCCACCAGTGAACGGGACAGGGTCAATGGCTACACCTTC.

This chain joins TRBV28 and TRBJ1-5; 7 positions match TRBD1. Per the germline V gene, CDR1 is MDHEN and CDR2 is SYDVKM. J lost 6 bases, V lost 8 bases, and 16 bases had no gene match. The CDR3 has 16 amino acids. The CDR3 DNA is TGTGCCAGCGGTAAATTACGGACAGGAGTATTTCAGCCCCAGCATTTT. Encoded protein: CASGKLRTGVFQPQHF.

V gene TRBV24-1 combines with J gene TRBJ2-2, with D perhaps matching TRBD1 (5 bases). Germline loops: CDR1 KGHDR, CDR2 SFDVKD. Trimming stripped 12 bases from V and 1 base from J, with 8 bases between. The CDR3 is made up of 12 amino acids. CDR3 amino acids: CASGQNTGELFF. The CDR3 DNA is TGTGCCTCCGGACAGAACACCGGGGAGCTGTTTTTT.

The chain is built from TRBV27 and TRBJ2-7; D possibly corresponds to TRBD1 (6 bases). This CDR3 has 15 amino acids. The germline CDR1 and CDR2 sequences are MNHEY and SMNVEV (reference sequence). Trimming removed 4 bases from V and 0 bases from J, with 13 bases in between. CDR3 region: CASSSTGTPSYEQYF. CDR3 DNA sequence: TGTGCCAGCAGTTCCACCGGGACACCCTCCTACGAGCAGTACTTC.

The genes are TRBV7-8 and TRBJ2-7, with D possibly matching TRBD2 (5 bases). The germline CDR1 and CDR2 sequences are SGHVS and FQNEAQ. The CDR3 is made up of 15 amino acids. Trimming shortened V by 1 base and J by 1 base, and 11 bases separated the two germline ends. Here the CDR3 DNA reads TGTGCCAGCAGCTTAGTGTTGGGCGGGTCCTACGAGCAGTACTTC. Amino acid sequence: CASSLVLGGSYEQYF.

This chain joins TRBV24-1 and TRBJ2-1, with 7 nucleotides matching TRBD1. CDR1 KGHDR and CDR2 SFDVKD come from the germline V gene. J gave up 7 bases and V 4 bases, and 9 bases lay outside the gene matches. CDR3 length: 15 amino acids. This CDR3 is CATSDIRTGWNEQFF. The CDR3 DNA reads TGTGCCACCAGTGACATTCGGACAGGATGGAATGAGCAGTTCTTC.

V usage is TRBV25-1 and J usage is TRBJ2-1, with D possibly matching TRBD2 (5 bases). Deletions cut 7 bases from V and 14 bases from J, with 18 bases between. The CDR3 totals 12 residues. Germline V gene sequence: CDR1 MGHDK, CDR2 SYGVNS. Written as DNA, the CDR3 is TGTGCCAGCACGTCCGGATCGGGGTGGGAGTTCTTC. It specifies CASTSGSGWEFF.

The rearrangement joins TRBV5-8 to TRBJ1-2; TRBD1 matches at 9 bases. The CDR3 length is 14 residues. Germline lookup yields CDR1 SGHTS and CDR2 YDEGEE. J lost 8 bases, V lost 0 bases, and 5 bases had no gene match. The chain's CDR3 is CASSLGGQGAGYTF. The CDR3 DNA follows: TGTGCCAGCAGCTTGGGGGGACAGGGCGCGGGCTACACCTTC.

The chain joins TRBV2 to TRBJ1-6; possible D gene TRBD1, 6 bases. Germline values: CDR1 SNHLY, CDR2 FYNNEI. The length of the CDR3 is 15 residues. Trimming stripped 5 bases from V and 4 bases from J, with 12 bases between. The chain's CDR3 is CASSRDRTYNSPLHF. CDR3 in DNA: TGTGCCAGCAGTCGCGACAGGACTTATAATTCACCCCTCCACTTT.

V usage is TRBV2 and J usage is TRBJ1-4, with TRBD1 identical over 7 bases. Germline loops: CDR1 SNHLY, CDR2 FYNNEI. CDR3 size: 14 residues. V shed 6 bases and J 2 bases; nucleotides not matched to a gene: 3. CDR3 sequence (DNA): TGTGCCAGCAGACGGGACAGCACTAATGAAAAACTGTTTTTT. This sequence encodes CASRRDSTNEKLFF.

This chain joins TRBV5-4 and TRBJ2-1, with 9 bases matching TRBD1. Germline assignment: CDR1 SGHNT and CDR2 YYREEE (reference sequence). This CDR3 is built from 16 residues. Germline trimming cut 4 bases from V and 5 bases from J; bases unmatched to any gene: 10. The CDR3 nucleotides read TGTGCCAGCAGCACTCCCGGGACAGGGACGAACAATGAGCAGTTCTTC. Its translation is CASSTPGTGTNNEQFF.

This chain uses TRBV5-5 with TRBJ1-2; no clear D. The CDR3 consists of 14 residues. Trimming removed 0 bases from V and 0 bases from J, with 6 bases in between. Germline-derived CDR1 and CDR2 are SGHKS and YYEKEE (reference sequence). CDR3 sequence reads: CASSLGLPNYGYTF. As DNA, the CDR3 is TGTGCCAGCAGCTTGGGCCTACCTAACTATGGCTACACCTTC. The variable domain in full, completed from reference TRBV5-5 and TRBJ1-2, reads DAGVTQSPTHLIKTRGQQVTLRCSPISGHKSVSWYQQVLGQGPQFIFQYYEKEERGRGNFPDRFSARQFPNYSSELNVNALLLGDSALYLCASSLGLPNYGYTFGSGTRLTVV.

The chain joins TRBV24-1 to TRBJ1-1; 8 bases match TRBD1. With V trimmed by 4 bases and J by 11 bases, 5 bases remained unmatched. Germline values: CDR1 KGHDR, CDR2 SFDVKD. The CDR3 sequence is 12 residues long. The CDR3 spells CATSDMGQAAFF. The DNA of the CDR3 is TGTGCCACCAGTGACATGGGACAGGCGGCTTTCTTT.

The chain combines TRBV2 with TRBJ1-2; 7 nucleotides agree with TRBD1. Germline V lookup: CDR1 SNHLY, CDR2 FYNNEI. The V and J ends lost 8 bases and 3 bases, in that order; junction bases with no gene match: 9. The CDR3 extends over 14 amino acids. In DNA, the CDR3 is TGTGCCAGCCTACGACAGGGTGCCGACTATGGCTACACCTTC. This encodes CASLRQGADYGYTF.